This T cell receptor beta chain is from a study of regulatory T cells in long-lasting Graves disease. Overall study: Positive TSH receptor antibodies alongside over 5 years of antithyroid drugs were what marked Graves' disease as persistent.

Arm-PCR of CDR3 regions with iRepertoire HTBI primers generated TCR beta libraries. One entry per CDR3 protein, called by TCRdb with MiXCR from the multiplex PCR reads. This repertoire shows fewer than 550,000 distinct CDR3 sequences, around a fifth found once; its top ten account for roughly 7.1%. The time point: persistent/refractory GD, antithyroid drugs over 5 years with positive TRAb. The TCR library was made from RNA that had been extracted from PBMCs in TRIzol. The diagnosis of Graves' disease used American Thyroid Association guidelines. As collected, the peripheral blood samples measured 7.5 to 9 milliliters each and went into EDTA tubes. This clonotype was picked up many times. No antigen is known for it. Whole-study results and caveats: TRBV28, TRBJ1-2 and TRBJ2-5 were segments that persistent disease favored.

The CDR3 contains 13 residues. Germline values: CDR1 DFQATT, CDR2 SNEGSKA (reference sequence). With V trimmed by 6 bases and J by 5 bases, 9 bases remained unmatched. The chain is built from TRBV20-1 and TRBJ2-7, with 8 bases identical to TRBD2. The sequencing used peripheral blood mononuclear cells (PBMCs), collected when the disease was refractory, from a patient treated with antithyroid drugs. This receptor was taken from a female donor with Graves disease. For the CDR3, the DNA is TGCAGTGCACAGCGGGGGTCCAGGGACGAGCAGTACTTC. Protein: CSAQRGSRDEQYF.